This passage covers 25 T cell receptor beta chains from one sample sequenced in a study of OX40 agonist ivuxolimab in advanced cancers. The library was obtained by the immunoSEQ multiplex PCR assay. TCRdb carries this immuneACCESS record with in-frame sequences only. Its versions omit some clonotypes, under half of them owing to an unresolved V gene in the studies checked, with the rest unexplained. The sample yields approximately 52,000 clones; roughly 85% were counted once. The top ten hold 3% to 4.5% of the sample. Sample: CD4+ or CD8+ T cells sorted from blood, taken in a trial of the OX40 agonist ivuxolimab. The receptors originated from an adult with an advanced solid tumor such as melanoma, head and neck, liver or kidney cancer.

By share of the sample, this clone is large. The chain has TRBV4-3 and TRBJ2-2; a weak D match, TRBD2 (6 bases). V lost 4 bases and J 5 bases, leaving 20 bases between the germline ends. Germline V CDR1 and CDR2: LGHNA, YSLEER. The CDR3 sequence is 17 residues long. CDR3 DNA: TGCGCCAGCAGCCCGAGGTGGGCGGGGCACTCTACCGGGGAGCTGTTTTTT. Amino acids: CASSPRWAGHSTGELFF.

The chain links TRBV5-6 to TRBJ2-7; D is possibly TRBD1 or TRBD2 (5 bases each). V lost 2 bases to trimming and J lost 6 bases, with 12 bases between them. In germline, CDR1 is SGHDT, CDR2 YYEEEE. The CDR3 runs 13 residues. Written as DNA, the CDR3 is TGTGCCAGCAGCTTATTGAGGGACGGCGAGCAGTACTTC. This sequence encodes CASSLLRDGEQYF.

The sample holds a few counts of this clone. This chain connects TRBV7-6 to TRBJ2-2; TRBD1 agrees at 8 bases. The CDR3 contains 17 residues. From germline, CDR1 is SGHVS and CDR2 FNYEAQ. The junction had 14 bases not matched to a gene; V was cut back by 4 bases and J by 7 bases. The CDR3 DNA sequence: TGTGCCAGCAGCTCGTGGACAGGGCGTCGAGCAGGCGGGGAGCTGTTTTTT. Translation: CASSSWTGRRAGGELFF.

This sequence joins TRBV6-1 and TRBJ1-5, with D maybe TRBD1 (6 bases). This CDR3 contains 16 residues. The V gene lost 3 bases and the J gene lost 4 bases, with 16 bases spanning the gap. The germline gives CDR1 MNHNS, CDR2 SASEGT. The chain's CDR3 is CASSDARQGRNQPQHF. DNA of the CDR3: TGTGCCAGCAGTGACGCCCGGCAGGGGAGGAATCAGCCCCAGCATTTT.

This chain links TRBV9 with TRBJ2-2; D remains ambiguous. CDR1 SGDLS and CDR2 YYNGEE come from the germline V gene. This CDR3 contains 13 residues. Trimming took off 4 bases at V and 5 bases at J, with 9 bases between the two ends. CDR3 in amino acids: CASSPHLTGELFF. The CDR3 region has the DNA TGTGCCAGCAGCCCGCACCTAACCGGGGAGCTGTTTTTT.

V usage is TRBV28 and J usage is TRBJ1-3; no reliable D call. Per the germline V gene, CDR1 is MDHEN and CDR2 is SYDVKM. The CDR3 totals 18 residues. V was pared by 1 base and J by 2 bases, with 18 bases between. The CDR3 sequence: CASSLLNGGRKTGNTIYF. The CDR3 nucleotides read TGTGCCAGCAGTTTATTGAATGGAGGACGGAAGACTGGAAACACCATATATTTT. Using reference TRBV28 and TRBJ1-3 for the parts outside the CDR3, the full variable domain is DVKVTQSSRYLVKRTGEKVFLECVQDMDHENMFWYRQDPGLGLRLIYFSYDVKMKEKGDIPEGYSVSREKKERFSLILESASTNQTSMYLCASSLLNGGRKTGNTIYFGEGSWLTVV.

The chain uses TRBV10-3 and TRBJ2-7; D is ambiguous. From germline, CDR1 is ENHRY and CDR2 SYGVKD. This CDR3 comprises 11 residues. Deletions cut 0 bases from V and 6 bases from J, with 3 bases between. The CDR3 loop is CAISESTEQYF. CDR3 DNA sequence: TGTGCCATCAGTGAGTCCACCGAGCAGTACTTC.

This clone came up a few times. The chain joins TRBV29-1 to TRBJ1-2, with unresolved D. The V end was cut by 3 bases, the J end by 12 bases, with 11 bases between. Germline CDR1 and CDR2: SQVTM and ANQGSEA. The CDR3 is 10 residues long. Here the CDR3 reads CSVDYRQHTF. For the CDR3, the DNA is TGCAGCGTTGACTACCGTCAGCACACCTTC.

CDR3 DNA sequence: TGTGCCAGCAGCTTCGACTATCCCAATGAGCAGTTCTTC. Translating gives CASSFDYPNEQFF. The chain combines TRBV11-2 with TRBJ2-1; D is perhaps TRBD2 (5 bases). The V end was cut by 3 bases, the J end by 6 bases, with 9 bases between. There are 13 residues in the CDR3. CDR1 SGHAT and CDR2 FQNNGV come from the germline V gene.

The chain joins TRBV7-6 to TRBJ1-6; TRBD1 agrees at 7 bases. After removal of 2 bases from V and 7 bases from J, the junction contained 8 bases not matched to a gene. This CDR3 region has 16 residues. From germline, CDR1 is SGHVS and CDR2 FNYEAQ. The CDR3 bases are TGTGCCAGCAGCTTAAGACAGGGTATAGAAAATTCACCCCTCCACTTT. Translated: CASSLRQGIENSPLHF.

The gene calls are TRBV28 and TRBJ1-6, with D possibly matching TRBD1 (5 bases). V lost 3 bases to trimming and J lost 10 bases, with 10 bases between them. Per the germline V gene, CDR1 is MDHEN and CDR2 is SYDVKM. The CDR3 totals 13 residues. The CDR3 DNA reads TGTGCCAGCAGTTTCAGGGCGTTGTCACCCCTCCACTTT. Translation gives CASSFRALSPLHF.

The V call is TRBV30, the J call TRBJ2-5; 8 bases match TRBD1. The CDR3 is 13 residues long. Per the germline V gene, CDR1 is GTSNPN and CDR2 is SVGIG (reference sequence). Germline trimming cut 1 base from V and 4 bases from J; bases unmatched to any gene: 2. The CDR3 DNA follows: TGTGCCTGGAGTGGGACAGGGCGAGAGACCCAGTACTTC. The encoded protein is CAWSGTGRETQYF.

The chain links TRBV6-1 to TRBJ2-4; no clear D. CDR1 is MNHNS, CDR2 SASEGT, per germline. With 5 bases removed from V and 7 bases from J, the gap between germline ends came to 12 bases. The length of the CDR3 is 13 residues. CDR3 protein: CASSLSQVNIQYF. CDR3 sequence (DNA): TGTGCCAGCAGTCTTTCCCAGGTCAACATTCAGTACTTC.

J is TRBJ2-2 and V is TRBV7-3; D gene unclear. The CDR3 loop spans 13 amino acids. V was shortened by 1 base and J by 8 bases, with 8 bases between the two germline ends. Looked up from germline, CDR1 is SGHTA and CDR2 is FQGTGA. DNA of the CDR3: TGTGCCAGCAGCTTAAAATTAGGGGGGGAGCTGTTTTTT. Its protein is CASSLKLGGELFF. The variable domain in full, completed from reference TRBV7-3 and TRBJ2-2, reads GAGVSQTPSNKVTEKGKYVELRCDPISGHTALYWYRQSLGQGPEFLIYFQGTGAADDSGLPNDRFFAVRPEGSVSTLKIQRTERGDSAVYLCASSLKLGGELFFGEGSRLTVL.

As concerns this clone: Other DNA sequences within the sample encode an identical CDR3. This chain connects TRBV5-1 to TRBJ1-6; no firm D call. V dropped 0 bases and J dropped 0 bases, with 4 bases sitting between them. Germline CDR1 is SGHRS and CDR2 is YFSETQ. The CDR3 loop spans 15 amino acids. CDR3: CASSLESSYNSPLHF. The CDR3 region has the DNA TGCGCCAGCAGCTTGGAGAGCTCCTATAATTCACCCCTCCACTTT.

The V and J genes are TRBV11-3 and TRBJ1-2; no firm D call. The CDR3 has 13 amino acids. V shed 1 base and J shed 4 bases, with 7 bases lying between them. The germline V gene has CDR1 SGHNT and CDR2 YENEEA. For the CDR3, the DNA is TGTGCCAGCAGCTTAGGAAACAGCTATGGCTACACCTTC. It yields the protein CASSLGNSYGYTF.

This clone was seen more than once but under ten times. This rearrangement joins TRBV28 to TRBJ1-1; D is unresolved. This CDR3 is built from 16 residues. V was clipped by 5 bases and J by 0 bases, with 16 bases between them. Germline V gives CDR1 MDHEN, CDR2 SYDVKM. The CDR3 loop reads CASSRRHAALNTEAFF. The CDR3, as DNA: TGTGCCAGCAGTCGCCGTCACGCAGCGCTGAACACTGAAGCTTTCTTT.

This clone was found once. This chain links TRBV6-1 with TRBJ1-1; D gene unclear. Germline assignment: CDR1 MNHNS and CDR2 SASEGT. The CDR3 extends over 13 amino acids. V gave up 1 base and J gave up 4 bases, with 7 bases separating them. The DNA of the CDR3 is TGTGCCAGCAGTGAAGGGGTCCTCACTGAAGCTTTCTTT. It codes for CASSEGVLTEAFF.

The chain couples TRBV6-1 to TRBJ2-3; TRBD2 matches at 7 bases. The CDR3 covers 16 residues. The V gene end was trimmed by 4 bases and the J gene end by 0 bases; junction bases not matched to a gene: 7. Germline CDR1 reads MNHNS; CDR2 reads SASEGT. Written as DNA, the CDR3 is TGTGCCAGCAGTGTATTAAGCGGGGCGAGCACAGATACGCAGTATTTT. This encodes CASSVLSGASTDTQYF.

J is TRBJ2-3 and V is TRBV6-1; possibly TRBD1 for D (7 bases). The length of the CDR3 is 13 residues. From germline, CDR1 is MNHNS and CDR2 SASEGT. V lost 8 bases and J lost 7, with 16 bases in between. The CDR3 region is CASRRQGGNTQYF. DNA for the CDR3: TGTGCCAGCCGACGACAGGGCGGGAATACGCAGTATTTT.

The V and J genes are TRBV6-1 and TRBJ1-5; 9 bases fit TRBD1. The CDR3 consists of 14 residues. J was trimmed by 7 bases and V by 7 bases; bases with no gene match: 8. Germline CDR1 and CDR2: MNHNS and SASEGT. CDR3 loop: CASTRDREGQPQHF. In nucleotides, the CDR3 is TGTGCCAGCACCAGGGACAGGGAGGGGCAGCCCCAGCATTTT.

This clone showed up just once. V usage is TRBV7-6 and J usage is TRBJ1-3, with 12 positions matching TRBD1. The CDR3 covers 19 residues. The germline V gene has CDR1 SGHVS and CDR2 FNYEAQ. V lost 4 bases to trimming and J lost 4 bases; unmatched junction nucleotides: 14. The CDR3, as DNA: TGTGCCAGCAGCTCTTCGTCCGGGACAGGGGGCGCGAGGGGAAACACCATATATTTT. This gives the protein CASSSSSGTGGARGNTIYF.

The chain combines TRBV5-1 with TRBJ2-3; 9 positions agree with TRBD2. The germline CDR1 and CDR2 sequences are SGHRS and YFSETQ. The CDR3 is 14 residues long. V trimming: 8 bases; J trimming: 0 bases; junction bases outside the gene matches: 4. The CDR3 bases are TGCGCCAGTAAGACTAGCGGTAGCACAGATACGCAGTATTTT. Protein: CASKTSGSTDTQYF.

This clone appeared once. V usage is TRBV2 and J usage is TRBJ1-2; 7 bases line up with TRBD1. The CDR3 loop spans 14 amino acids. CDR1 is SNHLY, CDR2 FYNNEI, per germline. Trimming removed 1 base from V and 10 bases from J; junction bases left unmatched: 9. For the CDR3, the DNA is TGTGCCAGCAGTGAAGAGTCGACAGGGCTTCTCTACACCTTC. This gives the protein CASSEESTGLLYTF.

The chain links TRBV14 to TRBJ2-1; no firm D call. V gave up 0 bases and J gave up 9 bases, with 12 bases separating them. In germline, CDR1 is SGHDN, CDR2 FVKESK. The CDR3 has 14 amino acids. The CDR3 DNA reads TGTGCCAGCAGCCAAGATGCTACTGTGGGTGAGCAGTTCTTC. Amino acid sequence: CASSQDATVGEQFF. Supplemented by reference TRBV14 and TRBJ2-1, the full variable domain reads EAGVTQFPSHSVIEKGQTVTLRCDPISGHDNLYWYRRVMGKEIKFLLHFVKESKQDESGMPNNRFLAERTGGTYSTLKVQPAELEDSGVYFCASSQDATVGEQFFGPGTRLTVL.